This TCR beta chain is from a study of shared clonotypes between healthy human individuals. Turning to this clone: Antigen specificity is unknown.

Assay used: immunoSEQ multiplex PCR; TCRdb lists only in-frame clones, some missing. The profile shows about 2.3 million clones, around 93% of them singletons. V lost 4 bases, J lost 5 bases, and 2 bases stayed unmatched. Germline CDR1 KGHSH, CDR2 LQKENI. The CDR3 sequence is 13 residues long. Regarding the study as a whole: Naive subsets typically showed greater estimated richness than memory subsets. The naive CD4 repertoires of several donors were compared, and approximately 4.7% of clonotypes were shared. Genetic and exposure-history diversity was limited by the few donors.

The authors divided CD4+ cells into CD45RA+ naive and CD45RA-negative memory subsets. The chain recombines TRBV18 with TRBJ2-3; 8 bases are a match to TRBD2. This clonotype originated in a man aged 18 to 29 in good health. Some clones in this sample may be carry-over from other donors' samples. The sequencing input was naive CD4+ T cells from PBMCs. Documented subset: CD45RA+ positively selected. The DNA for the CDR3 is TGTGCCAGCTCACAACGGGGGGGAGATACGCAGTATTTT. Translated: CASSQRGGDTQYF.